This T cell receptor (beta chain) was sequenced for a study of T cells in Graves' hyperthyroidism and ophthalmopathy. Broader study findings: Among clonotypes expanded in thyroid above 0.001, most were also found in blood.

Among the patients, aged 18 to 65, hyperthyroidism was newly diagnosed and had lasted under 2 months. Sampled blood dates from first hyperthyroidism diagnosis, and it precedes any ophthalmopathy symptoms. Extraction of PBMCs used roughly 9.3 ml of fresh peripheral blood. Amplified TCR beta CDR3 regions came from RNA transcripts. RT-PCR in the first round (using the HTBI primer set) targeted the TCR CDR3. MiXCR, applied by TCRdb to the multiplex PCR reads, yields one record per CDR3 protein. In the table there are 250,000 to 300,000 distinct CDR3 sequences, 13% to 15% of which are singletons. The sample holds a few counts of this clonotype. Its matching antigen is unknown. The specimen sequenced was blood. The clonotype comes from a woman in her thirties or forties with Graves' hyperthyroidism that later progressed to Graves' ophthalmopathy.

The CDR3 DNA follows: TGTGCCAGCAGTGGACAGAAGGGAAACACCATATATTTT. It encodes CASSGQKGNTIYF. This chain links TRBV2 with TRBJ1-3, with D possibly matching TRBD1 (5 bases). The CDR3 totals 13 residues. The germline CDR1 and CDR2 sequences are SNHLY and FYNNEI. Trimming pared 4 bases from V and 4 bases from J, leaving 8 bases between.